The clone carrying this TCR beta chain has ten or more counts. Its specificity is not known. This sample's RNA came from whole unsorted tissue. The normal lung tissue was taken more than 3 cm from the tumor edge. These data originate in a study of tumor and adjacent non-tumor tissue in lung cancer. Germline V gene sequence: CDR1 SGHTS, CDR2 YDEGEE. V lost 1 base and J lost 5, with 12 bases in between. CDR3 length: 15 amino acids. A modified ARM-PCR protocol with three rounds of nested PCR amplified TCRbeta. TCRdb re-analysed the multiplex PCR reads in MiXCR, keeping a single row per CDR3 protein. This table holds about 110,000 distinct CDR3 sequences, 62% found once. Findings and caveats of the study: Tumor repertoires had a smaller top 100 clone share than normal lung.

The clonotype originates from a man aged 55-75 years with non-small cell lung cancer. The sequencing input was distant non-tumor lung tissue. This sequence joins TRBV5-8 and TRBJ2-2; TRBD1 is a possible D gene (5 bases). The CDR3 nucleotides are TGTGCCAGCAGCTTGCTTGGACAATCTACCGGGGAGCTGTTTTTT. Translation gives CASSLLGQSTGELFF.